Only a few counts were recorded for the clone carrying this TCR beta chain. This entry belongs to a study of blood T cell repertoires in COVID-19. The overall study: Samples of COVID-19 (acute and convalescent) were obtained from the United States, Italy and Spain. PBMCs, B-cell-depleted T cells, or T cells provided the cDNA or gDNA that made up the material.

In the original processing: Reference gene primer amplification gave estimated nucleated cell counts. Libraries were prepared by immunoSEQ multiplex PCR; TCRdb keeps only in-frame clonotypes and omits some of them. V, J and clone size are taken as reported in that table, and D and trimming were inferred from the DNA itself. The table lists some 240,000 clones, approximately 82% of them singletons, with around 1.5% in the top ten. Germline assignment: CDR1 LGHDT and CDR2 YNNKEL (reference sequence). Trimming at V came to 4 bases and at J to 7 bases, leaving 15 bases not matched to a gene. The length of the CDR3 is 17 residues.

The sequence derives from a middle-aged woman who had recovered from COVID-19. Sequencing was carried out using peripheral blood. The genes are TRBV3-1 (or the pseudogene TRBV3-2) and TRBJ2-1, with 8 nucleotides matching TRBD2. The CDR3 DNA follows: TGTGCCAGCAGCCTACACTTAACTAGCGGCGGTATAAATGAGCAGTTCTTC. As protein: CASSLHLTSGGINEQFF.